These 25 T cell receptor beta chains share one sample of origin, sequenced in a study of lymphopenia after photon versus proton radiotherapy. Clones were sequenced by immunoSEQ multiplex PCR, and TCRdb holds only the in-frame ones, with some missing. The profile shows around 63,000 clones, 87% of them singletons. The sample was peripheral blood, taken from a patient treated with proton-based radiotherapy. The source is a man older than 75 with esophageal cancer.

The chain recombines TRBV18 with TRBJ2-5; maybe TRBD1 (6 bases). Germline-derived CDR1 and CDR2 are KGHSH and LQKENI. The CDR3 contains 13 residues. Deletions cut 6 bases from V and 2 bases from J, with 10 bases between. The CDR3 DNA reads TGTGCCAGCTCCCAGACAGGTCAAGAGACCCAGTACTTC. Protein: CASSQTGQETQYF.

J is TRBJ1-5 and V is TRBV5-1; TRBD1 matches at 7 bases. V lost 4 bases, J lost 0 bases, and 1 base stayed unmatched. CDR1 SGHRS and CDR2 YFSETQ come from the germline V gene. The CDR3 runs 14 residues. The CDR3 loop reads CASSRDSSNQPQHF. As DNA, the CDR3 is TGCGCCAGCAGCCGGGACAGTAGCAATCAGCCCCAGCATTTT. The complete variable domain, with remaining parts taken from reference TRBV5-1 and TRBJ1-5, reads KAGVTQTPRYLIKTRGQQVTLSCSPISGHRSVSWYQQTPGQGLQFLFEYFSETQRNKGNFPGRFSGRQFSNSRSEMNVSTLELGDSALYLCASSRDSSNQPQHFGDGTRLSIL.

This clone was observed a handful of times. This CDR3 reads CASSLYRGTLYNEQFF. The CDR3 nucleotides read TGTGCCAGCAGTTTATACAGGGGGACCCTTTACAATGAGCAGTTCTTC. This chain uses TRBV27 with TRBJ2-1, with 8 positions matching TRBD1. CDR1 and CDR2 from the germline V gene are MNHEY and SMNVEV (reference sequence). V was clipped by 1 base and J by 4 bases; unmatched bases: 6. There are 16 residues in the CDR3.

The genes are TRBV25-1 and TRBJ1-1, with 9 bases that match TRBD1. Trimming took 3 bases from V and 0 from J; bases not matched to a gene: 2. This CDR3 has 15 residues. Germline V gene lookup returns CDR1 MGHDK and CDR2 SYGVNS. The CDR3 sequence: CASSEDRGMNTEAFF. As DNA, the CDR3 is TGTGCCAGCAGTGAGGACAGGGGCATGAACACTGAAGCTTTCTTT. The whole variable domain, filled in from reference TRBV25-1 and TRBJ1-1, reads EADIYQTPRYLVIGTGKKITLECSQTMGHDKMYWYQQDPGMELHLIHYSYGVNSTEKGDLSSESTVSRIRTEHFPLTLESARPSHTSQYLCASSEDRGMNTEAFFGQGTRLTVV.

The rearrangement links TRBV4-2 to TRBJ2-7, with D possibly TRBD2 on 6 matching bases. Germline V gene sequence: CDR1 LGHNA, CDR2 YNFKEQ. CDR3 length: 14 residues. Trimming took 3 bases from V and 4 from J, leaving 13 bases between them. The CDR3 reads CASSHTGTEYEQYF. The CDR3 DNA sequence: TGTGCCAGCAGCCACACCGGGACTGAGTACGAGCAGTACTTC.

This clone was observed once. This chain connects TRBV6-6 to TRBJ1-4; possibly TRBD1 for D (6 bases). V gave up 5 bases and J gave up 3 bases, with 13 bases separating them. The CDR3 covers 15 residues. Germline V gene lookup returns CDR1 MNHNY and CDR2 SVGAGI (reference sequence). The CDR3 loop is CASSTLQGANEKLFF. CDR3 bases: TGTGCCAGCAGTACCCTACAGGGTGCTAATGAAAAACTGTTTTTT.

The table lists this clone with a count of one. The V call is TRBV6-1, the J call TRBJ2-7; 10 bases match TRBD2. The CDR3 has 15 residues. V lost 2 bases, J lost 2 bases, and 3 bases stayed unmatched. The germline V gene encodes CDR1 MNHNS and CDR2 SASEGT. The CDR3 DNA reads TGTGCCAGCAGTGAAATGACTAGCGGGCCCTACGAGCAGTACTTC. It yields the protein CASSEMTSGPYEQYF.

The V gene is TRBV2, the J gene TRBJ2-3; D is ambiguous. The V end lost 0 bases, the J end lost 4 bases, and 8 bases lay between the germline ends. The germline V gene encodes CDR1 SNHLY and CDR2 FYNNEI. This CDR3 is built from 14 residues. CDR3 sequence reads: CASSEAPDPDTQYF. The CDR3 DNA follows: TGTGCCAGCAGTGAAGCGCCAGACCCAGATACGCAGTATTTT.

The count of this clone is one. V is TRBV15 and J is TRBJ2-2; 14 nucleotides align to TRBD2. The CDR3 runs 16 residues. CDR1 and CDR2 (germline): LNHNV, YYDKDF (reference sequence). V dropped 5 bases and J dropped 6; count of bases not matched to a gene: 5. The CDR3: CATSRTSGRFPGELFF. CDR3 nucleotide sequence: TGTGCCACCAGCCGGACTAGCGGGAGGTTTCCCGGGGAGCTGTTTTTT. Complete variable domain (other parts from reference TRBV15 and TRBJ2-2): DAMVIQNPRYQVTQFGKPVTLSCSQTLNHNVMYWYQQKSSQAPKLLFHYYDKDFNNEADTPDNFQSRRPNTSFCFLDIRSPGLGDTAMYLCATSRTSGRFPGELFFGEGSRLTVL.

V gene TRBV27 combines with J gene TRBJ2-5; D assignment may be TRBD1 or TRBD2 (6 bases each). This CDR3 comprises 15 residues. The germline CDR1 and CDR2 sequences are MNHEY and SMNVEV (reference sequence). The V and J ends lost 3 bases and 5 bases respectively, with 16 bases between them. The CDR3 nucleotides are TGTGCCAGCAGTTTTTCCAGGGGAGGTGAGGAGACCCAGTACTTC. Translated: CASSFSRGGEETQYF.

This sequence joins TRBV11-2 and TRBJ1-1; perhaps TRBD1 as D (6 bases). The CDR3 covers 14 residues. The V and J ends lost 5 bases and 0 bases respectively, with 10 bases between them. In germline, CDR1 is SGHAT, CDR2 FQNNGV. In nucleotides, the CDR3 is TGTGCCAGCAGCCCACGGGGGCTGAACACTGAAGCTTTCTTT. This sequence encodes CASSPRGLNTEAFF.

The chain links TRBV5-4 to TRBJ2-5; 7 bases agree with TRBD1. Trimming took 7 bases from V and 3 from J; bases not matched to a gene: 9. The CDR3 loop spans 14 amino acids. The germline V gene encodes CDR1 SGHNT and CDR2 YYREEE (reference sequence). CDR3 amino acids: CASQIPGQKETQYF. DNA of the CDR3: TGTGCCAGCCAGATCCCGGGACAGAAAGAGACCCAGTACTTC.

V gene TRBV9 combines with J gene TRBJ2-5, with 14 bases identical to TRBD2. This CDR3 comprises 20 residues. The germline V gene encodes CDR1 SGDLS and CDR2 YYNGEE. Trimming took 2 bases from V and 5 from J; bases not matched to a gene: 17. The CDR3 sequence: CASSVTPVGTSGSSQETQYF. The DNA for the CDR3 is TGTGCCAGCAGCGTCACACCGGTGGGGACTAGCGGGAGTTCTCAGGAGACCCAGTACTTC.

The chain employs TRBV7-9 and TRBJ1-6; possibly TRBD1 for D (6 bases). V was shortened by 5 bases and J by 10 bases, with 15 bases between the two germline ends. Germline CDR1 and CDR2: SEHNR and FQNEAQ (reference sequence). The CDR3 is 14 residues long. The CDR3 protein is CASSPNREVSPLHF. CDR3 DNA: TGTGCCAGCAGCCCTAACAGGGAAGTGTCACCCCTCCACTTT.

This chain uses TRBV11-2 with TRBJ1-1, with a weak D call TRBD1 (5 bases). Trimming left V 1 base short and J 1 base short, with 13 bases between. The CDR3 is made up of 16 amino acids. Per the germline V gene, CDR1 is SGHAT and CDR2 is FQNNGV. CDR3 in amino acids: CASSLGGAGTNTEAFF. In nucleotides, the CDR3 is TGTGCCAGCAGCTTAGGGGGTGCGGGGACGAACACTGAAGCTTTCTTT.

The chain uses TRBV27 and TRBJ1-5; 9 positions agree with TRBD1. V lost 5 bases to trimming and J lost 3 bases; unmatched junction nucleotides: 8. Germline assignment: CDR1 MNHEY and CDR2 SMNVEV (reference sequence). This CDR3 has 16 amino acids. The CDR3: CASSPQTGGYNQPQHF. The CDR3 nucleotides read TGTGCCAGCAGTCCTCAGACAGGGGGGTACAATCAGCCCCAGCATTTT.

Here the CDR3 DNA reads TGTGCCAGCAGGGGGCTTTCGGGGCTAGGCGAGCAGTACTTC. This encodes CASRGLSGLGEQYF. The chain uses TRBV2 and TRBJ2-7, with D perhaps being TRBD1 or TRBD2 (5 bases each). V lost 6 bases to trimming and J lost 6 bases, with 18 bases between them. Germline V gene sequence: CDR1 SNHLY, CDR2 FYNNEI. The CDR3 totals 14 residues. Together with reference TRBV2 and TRBJ2-7, the CDR3 gives the full variable domain: EPEVTQTPSHQVTQMGQEVILRCVPISNHLYFYWYRQILGQKVEFLVSFYNNEISEKSEIFDDQFSVERPDGSNFTLKIRSTKLEDSAMYFCASRGLSGLGEQYFGPGTRLTVT.

V and J are TRBV4-2 and TRBJ1-4; TRBD1 matches at 10 bases. The V and J ends lost 2 bases and 7 bases, in that order; junction bases with no gene match: 4. Germline assignment: CDR1 LGHNA and CDR2 YNFKEQ. CDR3 length: 15 amino acids. The chain's CDR3 is CASSQTRTGGEKLFF. In nucleotides, the CDR3 is TGTGCCAGCAGCCAAACCCGGACAGGGGGTGAAAAACTGTTTTTT.

The chain joins TRBV27 to TRBJ2-1, with 10 bases lining up with TRBD1. The junction had 10 bases not matched to a gene; V was cut back by 7 bases and J by 1 base. This CDR3 has 17 amino acids. CDR1 and CDR2 from the germline V gene are MNHEY and SMNVEV (reference sequence). DNA of the CDR3: TGTGCCAGCATCAATAGTAGGGGACAGGGGTCCTACAATGAGCAGTTCTTC. This codes for CASINSRGQGSYNEQFF.

This clone is a singleton in its sample. The V and J genes are TRBV7-9 and TRBJ1-2; D might be TRBD1 (5 bases). The CDR3 covers 14 residues. Per the germline V gene, CDR1 is SEHNR and CDR2 is FQNEAQ (reference sequence). V was cut by 5 bases and J by 4 bases, with 14 bases left in between. The DNA for the CDR3 is TGTGCCAGCAGCCCCCCATCAGGGTTCTATGGCTACACCTTC. Translation gives CASSPPSGFYGYTF. The variable domain in full, completed from reference TRBV7-9 and TRBJ1-2, reads DTGVSQNPRHKITKRGQNVTFRCDPISEHNRLYWYRQTLGQGPEFLTYFQNEAQLEKSRLLSDRFSAERPKGSFSTLEIQRTEQGDSAMYLCASSPPSGFYGYTFGSGTRLTVV.

The chain is built from TRBV14 and TRBJ2-1; tentative D call: TRBD1 (5 bases). There are 15 residues in the CDR3. Germline V lookup: CDR1 SGHDN, CDR2 FVKESK. The ends were cut back, 1 base at V and 9 bases at J, with 16 bases in the middle. CDR3 bases: TGTGCCAGCAGCCAAGCAGGGATTGGCCTTACTGAGCAGTTCTTC. Translated: CASSQAGIGLTEQFF.

As concerns this clone: A junction end diverges from the germline sequence, so it may reflect a read error. V is TRBV4-1 and J is TRBJ2-7; 8 bases match TRBD2. CDR3 length equals 15 residues. Germline V gene sequence: CDR1 MGHRA, CDR2 YSYEKL. The DNA for the CDR3 is TGCGCCAGCGGCCAGGTAGCGGGAAGGTCCTACGAGCAGTACTTC. It encodes CASGQVAGRSYEQYF.

In this sample, this clone turned up a few times. This chain uses TRBV2 with TRBJ1-4; D call uncertain. V lost 6 bases and J 8 bases, leaving 10 bases between the germline ends. The CDR3 is made up of 12 amino acids. From germline, CDR1 is SNHLY and CDR2 FYNNEI. The CDR3 bases are TGTGCCAGCAGCTCCAGTGGGGAAAAACTGTTTTTT. This codes for CASSSSGEKLFF.

This sequence joins TRBV5-1 and TRBJ2-1; D perhaps matches TRBD2 (7 bases). From germline, CDR1 is SGHRS and CDR2 YFSETQ. The CDR3 has 16 amino acids. V lost 1 base and J 3 bases, leaving 14 bases between the germline ends. CDR3 loop: CASSLFFGGRYNEQFF. CDR3 in DNA: TGCGCCAGCAGCTTGTTTTTCGGGGGGCGCTACAATGAGCAGTTCTTC. Together with reference TRBV5-1 and TRBJ2-1, the CDR3 gives the full variable domain: KAGVTQTPRYLIKTRGQQVTLSCSPISGHRSVSWYQQTPGQGLQFLFEYFSETQRNKGNFPGRFSGRQFSNSRSEMNVSTLELGDSALYLCASSLFFGGRYNEQFFGPGTRLTVL.

The genes are TRBV7-9 and TRBJ1-5; 8 bases align to TRBD1. CDR1 and CDR2 from the germline V gene are SEHNR and FQNEAQ (reference sequence). J gave up 1 base and V 3 bases, and 5 bases lay outside the gene matches. The CDR3 covers 16 residues. The CDR3 sequence is CASSLARDRSNQPQHF. CDR3 nucleotide sequence: TGTGCCAGCAGCTTGGCCCGGGACAGGAGCAATCAGCCCCAGCATTTT.